This T cell receptor beta chain derives from a study of blood T cell repertoires in COVID-19. Germline V lookup: CDR1 GTSNPN, CDR2 SVGIG (reference sequence). Unmatched junction bases numbered 10, after V lost 4 bases and J lost 8 bases. The CDR3 has 14 amino acids. TCRdb's table, derived via immunoSEQ multiplex PCR, lists solely in-frame clones and lacks some. This repertoire shows a few hundred thousand clones, more than 75% found once; its top ten account for 1.5% to 2%. The V gene is TRBV30, the J gene TRBJ2-1; 8 positions agree with TRBD2. The sequencing input was PBMCs or T cells enriched from blood (not recorded which). This clonotype was sampled from a woman aged 50 to 65 who had recovered from COVID-19. The CDR3, as DNA: TGTGCCTGGACTGGGGCTAGCGGGTTCCATGAGCAGTTCTTC. Translating it yields CAWTGASGFHEQFF.